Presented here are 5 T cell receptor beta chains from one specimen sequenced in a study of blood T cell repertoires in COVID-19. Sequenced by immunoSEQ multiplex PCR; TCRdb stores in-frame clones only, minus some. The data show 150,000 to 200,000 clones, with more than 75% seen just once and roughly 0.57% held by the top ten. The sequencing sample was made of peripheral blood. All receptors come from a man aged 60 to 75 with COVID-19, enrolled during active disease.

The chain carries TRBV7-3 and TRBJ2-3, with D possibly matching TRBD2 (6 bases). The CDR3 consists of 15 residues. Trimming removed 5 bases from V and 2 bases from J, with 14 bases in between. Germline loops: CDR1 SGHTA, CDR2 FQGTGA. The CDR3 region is CASSPLAGPTDTQYF. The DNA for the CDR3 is TGTGCCAGCAGCCCGCTGGCGGGACCCACAGATACGCAGTATTTT. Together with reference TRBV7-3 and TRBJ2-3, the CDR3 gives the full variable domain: GAGVSQTPSNKVTEKGKYVELRCDPISGHTALYWYRQSLGQGPEFLIYFQGTGAADDSGLPNDRFFAVRPEGSVSTLKIQRTERGDSAVYLCASSPLAGPTDTQYFGPGTRLTVL.

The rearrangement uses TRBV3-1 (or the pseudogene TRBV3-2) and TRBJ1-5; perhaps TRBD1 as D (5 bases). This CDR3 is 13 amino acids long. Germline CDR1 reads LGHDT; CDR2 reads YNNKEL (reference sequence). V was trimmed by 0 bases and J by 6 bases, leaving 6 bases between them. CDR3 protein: CASSQEGLQPQHF. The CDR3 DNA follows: TGTGCCAGCAGCCAAGAGGGGCTTCAGCCCCAGCATTTT.

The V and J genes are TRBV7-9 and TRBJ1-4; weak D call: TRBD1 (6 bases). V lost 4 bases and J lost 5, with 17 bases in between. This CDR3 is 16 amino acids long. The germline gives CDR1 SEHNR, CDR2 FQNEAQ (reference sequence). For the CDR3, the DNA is TGTGCCAGCAGCTCACAGGGTGGGAAGCCAAATGAAAAACTGTTTTTT. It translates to CASSSQGGKPNEKLFF.

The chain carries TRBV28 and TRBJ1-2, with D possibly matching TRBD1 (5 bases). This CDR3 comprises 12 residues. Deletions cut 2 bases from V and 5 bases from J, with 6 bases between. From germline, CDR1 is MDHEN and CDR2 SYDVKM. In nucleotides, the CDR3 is TGTGCCAGCAGTTTAAGACAGTATGGCTACACCTTC. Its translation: CASSLRQYGYTF.

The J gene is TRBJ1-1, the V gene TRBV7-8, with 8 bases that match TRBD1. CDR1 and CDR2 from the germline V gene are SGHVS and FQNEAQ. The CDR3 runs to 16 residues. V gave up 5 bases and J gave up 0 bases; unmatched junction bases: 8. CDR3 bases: TGTGCCAGCAGCGTAGGCAGGGGGCCCCTGAACACTGAAGCTTTCTTT. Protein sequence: CASSVGRGPLNTEAFF. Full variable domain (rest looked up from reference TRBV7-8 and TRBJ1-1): GAGVSQSPRYKVAKRGQDVALRCDPISGHVSLFWYQQALGQGPEFLTYFQNEAQLDKSGLPSDRFFAERPEGSVSTLKIQRTQQEDSAVYLCASSVGRGPLNTEAFFGQGTRLTVV.